This TCR beta chain was found in a study of blood T cell repertoires in COVID-19. Study-wide context: Italy, Spain and the United States were the sources of the convalescent and acute COVID-19 samples.

Under the authors' procedure: Researchers report that nucleated cell counts were estimated from reference gene primer amplification. This table comes from immunoSEQ multiplex PCR, and its TCRdb copy is limited to in-frame clones, with some not included. V and J calls and clone size are those listed in that table; D and trimming were worked out from the DNA. The sample holds about 21,000 clones, 84% seen once. Sequencing was carried out using peripheral blood. The TCR was taken from a man aged 40-50 years with acute or convalescent COVID-19.

The CDR3 DNA sequence: TGCGCCAGCAGTTCCGGAGGGGCATACTCTGGAAACACCATATATTTT. Translating gives CASSSGGAYSGNTIYF. J is TRBJ1-3 and V is TRBV5-1; weak D call: TRBD1 (5 bases). Trimming stripped 5 bases from V and 0 bases from J, with 15 bases between. This CDR3 is 16 amino acids long. Germline V gene sequence: CDR1 SGHRS, CDR2 YFSETQ. Variable domain in full (rest from reference TRBV5-1 and TRBJ1-3): KAGVTQTPRYLIKTRGQQVTLSCSPISGHRSVSWYQQTPGQGLQFLFEYFSETQRNKGNFPGRFSGRQFSNSRSEMNVSTLELGDSALYLCASSSGGAYSGNTIYFGEGSWLTVV.